This T cell receptor (beta chain) is from a study of tumor-infiltrating lymphocytes in primary liver carcinoma. Study in general: Every sample contained roughly 3.5 to 7.13 million productive TCRbeta reads, and these numbers were similar from one tissue type to another. Findings and caveats of the study: Only about 8-24% of top clones occurred in every one of the five tumor regions. The 250 largest clones made up significantly more of tumor than blood repertoires (p = 0.039).

About this clonotype: Its antigen is undetermined. A read error may produce the germline difference seen at one junction end.

Priming with a constant-region primer yielded TCR beta cDNA from 450 to 550 ng total RNA. Investigators got TCR beta libraries out of three nested multiplex PCR rounds, done with slightly modified ARM-PCR. TCRdb independently ran MiXCR on the multiplex PCR reads; one entry per CDR3 protein. This sample yields approximately 53,000 distinct CDR3 sequences, of which about 78% are seen a single time; around 22% belongs to the top ten. Each 20-30 mg portion of unsorted bulk tissue served as the source for co-extraction of RNA and DNA. The TCR sequence derives from a man aged 40-49 years with primary liver carcinoma and hepatitis B virus infection. Sequenced input: liver tumor tissue from sampling region 5. Subset in this sample: tumor region T5, tumor centre.

In nucleotides, the CDR3 is TGTGACAGCAGTTTTCGGAGCCTGAGGACCGGGGAGCTGTTTTTT. It yields the protein CDSSFRSLRTGELFF. The J gene is TRBJ2-2, the V gene TRBV12-3 or TRBV12-4; D gene ambiguous. The CDR3 is 15 amino acids.